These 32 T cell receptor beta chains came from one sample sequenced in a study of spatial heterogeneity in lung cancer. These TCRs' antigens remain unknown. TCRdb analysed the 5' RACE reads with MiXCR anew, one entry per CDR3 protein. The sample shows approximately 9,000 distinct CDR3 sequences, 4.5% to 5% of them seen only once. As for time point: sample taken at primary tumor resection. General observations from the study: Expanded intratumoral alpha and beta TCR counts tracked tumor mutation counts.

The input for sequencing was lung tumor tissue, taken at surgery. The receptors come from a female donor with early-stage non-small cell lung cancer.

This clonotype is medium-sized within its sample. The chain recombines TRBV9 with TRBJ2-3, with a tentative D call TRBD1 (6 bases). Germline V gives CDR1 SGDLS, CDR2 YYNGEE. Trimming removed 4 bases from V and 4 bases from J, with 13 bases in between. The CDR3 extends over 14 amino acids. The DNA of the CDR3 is TGTGCCAGCAGCCCTGCAGGGGATCCAGATACGCAGTATTTT. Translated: CASSPAGDPDTQYF.

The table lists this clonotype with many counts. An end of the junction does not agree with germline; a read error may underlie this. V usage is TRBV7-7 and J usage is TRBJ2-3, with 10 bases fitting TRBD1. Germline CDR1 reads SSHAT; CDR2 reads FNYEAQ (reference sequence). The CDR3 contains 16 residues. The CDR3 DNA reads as TGTGCTAGCAGCGATCCTGGGACAGGGGCCACAGATACGCAGTATTTT. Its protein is CASSDPGTGATDTQYF.

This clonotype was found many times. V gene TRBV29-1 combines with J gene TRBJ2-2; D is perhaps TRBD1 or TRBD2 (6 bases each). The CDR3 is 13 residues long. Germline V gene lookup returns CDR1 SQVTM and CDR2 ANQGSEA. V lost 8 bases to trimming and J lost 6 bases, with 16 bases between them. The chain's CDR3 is CSTRGGLAGELFF. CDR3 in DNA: TGCAGCACCCGAGGGGGGCTGGCCGGGGAGCTGTTTTTT.

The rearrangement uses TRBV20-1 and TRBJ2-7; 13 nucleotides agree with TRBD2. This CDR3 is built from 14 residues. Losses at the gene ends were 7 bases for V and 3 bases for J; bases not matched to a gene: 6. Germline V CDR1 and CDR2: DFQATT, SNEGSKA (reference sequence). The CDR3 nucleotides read TGCAGTGTTCTTCGGACTAGCGGGAGCTACGAGCAGTACTTC. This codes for CSVLRTSGSYEQYF.

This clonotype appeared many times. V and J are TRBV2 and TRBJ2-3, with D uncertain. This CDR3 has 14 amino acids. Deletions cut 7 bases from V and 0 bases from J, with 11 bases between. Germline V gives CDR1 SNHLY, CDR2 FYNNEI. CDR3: CASKVDPSTDTQYF. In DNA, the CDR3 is TGTGCCAGCAAAGTGGACCCTAGCACAGATACGCAGTATTTT.

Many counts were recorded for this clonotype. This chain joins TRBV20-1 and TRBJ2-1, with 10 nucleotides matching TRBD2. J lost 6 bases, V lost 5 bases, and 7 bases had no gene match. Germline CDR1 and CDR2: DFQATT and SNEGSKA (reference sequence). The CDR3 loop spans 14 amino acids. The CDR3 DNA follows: TGCAGTGCTGGAGGACTAGCGGCCCTCAATGAGCAGTTCTTC. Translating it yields CSAGGLAALNEQFF.

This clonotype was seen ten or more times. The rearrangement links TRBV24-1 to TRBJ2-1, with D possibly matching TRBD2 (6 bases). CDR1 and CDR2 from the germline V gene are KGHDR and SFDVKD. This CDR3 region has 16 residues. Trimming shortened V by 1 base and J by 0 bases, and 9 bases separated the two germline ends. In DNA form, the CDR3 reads TGTGCCACCAGTGATTTTCCCGGGAGCTCCTACAATGAGCAGTTCTTC. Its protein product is CATSDFPGSSYNEQFF.

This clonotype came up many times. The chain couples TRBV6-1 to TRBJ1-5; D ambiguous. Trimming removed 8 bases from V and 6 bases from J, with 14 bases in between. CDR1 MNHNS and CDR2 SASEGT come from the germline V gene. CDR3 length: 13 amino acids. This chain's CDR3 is CASVTYRGQPQHF. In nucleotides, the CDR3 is TGTGCCAGCGTGACATATCGTGGTCAGCCCCAGCATTTT.

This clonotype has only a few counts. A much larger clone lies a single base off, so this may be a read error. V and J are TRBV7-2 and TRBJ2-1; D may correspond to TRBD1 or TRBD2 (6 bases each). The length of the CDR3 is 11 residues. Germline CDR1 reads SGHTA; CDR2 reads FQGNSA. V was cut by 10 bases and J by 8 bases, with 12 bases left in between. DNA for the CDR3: TGTGCCAAAGGGGGGTGTGATGAGCAGTTCTTC. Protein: CAKGGCDEQFF.

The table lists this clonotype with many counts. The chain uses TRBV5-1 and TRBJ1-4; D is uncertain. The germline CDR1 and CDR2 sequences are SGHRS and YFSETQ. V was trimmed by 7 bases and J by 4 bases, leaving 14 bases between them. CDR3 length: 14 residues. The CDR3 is CASSTTKNNEKLFF. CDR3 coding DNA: TGCGCCAGCTCTACCACAAAAAATAATGAAAAACTGTTTTTT.

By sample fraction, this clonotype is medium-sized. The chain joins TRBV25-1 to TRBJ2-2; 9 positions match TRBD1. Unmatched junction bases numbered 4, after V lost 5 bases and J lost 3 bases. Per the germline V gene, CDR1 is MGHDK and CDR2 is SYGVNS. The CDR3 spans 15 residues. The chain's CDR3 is CASSTGGADTGELFF. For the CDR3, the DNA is TGTGCCAGCAGTACAGGGGGCGCGGACACCGGGGAGCTGTTTTTT.

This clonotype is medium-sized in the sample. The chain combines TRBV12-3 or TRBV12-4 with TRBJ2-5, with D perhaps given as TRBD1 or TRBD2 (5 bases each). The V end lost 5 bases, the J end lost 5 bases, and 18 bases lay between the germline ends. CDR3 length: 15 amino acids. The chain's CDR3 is CASSPAAGTRETQYF. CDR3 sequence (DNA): TGTGCCAGCAGTCCTGCCGCCGGGACGAGGGAGACCCAGTACTTC.

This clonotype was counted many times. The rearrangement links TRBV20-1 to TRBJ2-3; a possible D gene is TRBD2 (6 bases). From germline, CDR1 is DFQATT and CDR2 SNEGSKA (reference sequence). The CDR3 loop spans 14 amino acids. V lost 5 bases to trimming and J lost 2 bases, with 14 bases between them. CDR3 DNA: TGCAGTGCTGGTCCGAGACTAGACACAGATACGCAGTATTTT. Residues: CSAGPRLDTDTQYF.

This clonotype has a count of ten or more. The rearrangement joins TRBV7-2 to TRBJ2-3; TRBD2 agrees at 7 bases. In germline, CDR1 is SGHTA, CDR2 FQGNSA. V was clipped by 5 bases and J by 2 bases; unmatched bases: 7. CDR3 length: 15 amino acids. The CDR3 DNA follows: TGTGCCAGCAGCCTCTCGGGACTAATCACAGATACGCAGTATTTT. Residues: CASSLSGLITDTQYF.

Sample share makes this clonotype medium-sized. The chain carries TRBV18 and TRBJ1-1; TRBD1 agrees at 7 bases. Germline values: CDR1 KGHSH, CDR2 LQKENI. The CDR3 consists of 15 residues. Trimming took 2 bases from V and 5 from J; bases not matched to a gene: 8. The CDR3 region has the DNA TGTGCCAGCTCACCAGGGCAGGGGGTAAATACTGAAGCTTTCTTT. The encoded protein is CASSPGQGVNTEAFF.

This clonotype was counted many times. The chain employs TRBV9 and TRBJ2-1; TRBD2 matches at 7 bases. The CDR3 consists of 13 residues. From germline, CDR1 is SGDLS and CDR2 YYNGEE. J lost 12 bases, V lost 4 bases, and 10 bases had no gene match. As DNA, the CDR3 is TGTGCCAGCAGCTCCCTTTCTAGCGGAGGGCAGTTCTTC. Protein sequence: CASSSLSSGGQFF.

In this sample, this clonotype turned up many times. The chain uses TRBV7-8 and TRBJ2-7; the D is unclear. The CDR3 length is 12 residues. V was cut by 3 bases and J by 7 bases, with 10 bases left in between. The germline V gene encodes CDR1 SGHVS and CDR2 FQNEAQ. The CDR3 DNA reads TGTGCCAGCAGCTTTAAGGGCTCTGAGCAGTACTTC. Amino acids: CASSFKGSEQYF.

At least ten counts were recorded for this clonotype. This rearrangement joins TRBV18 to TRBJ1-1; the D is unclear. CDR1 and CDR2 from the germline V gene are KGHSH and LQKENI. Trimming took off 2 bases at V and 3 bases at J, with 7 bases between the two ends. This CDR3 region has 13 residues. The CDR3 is CASSPAEDTEAFF. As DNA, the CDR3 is TGTGCCAGCTCACCAGCGGAGGACACTGAAGCTTTCTTT. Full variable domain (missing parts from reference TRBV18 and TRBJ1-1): NAGVMQNPRHLVRRRGQEARLRCSPMKGHSHVYWYRQLPEEGLKFMVYLQKENIIDESGMPKERFSAEFPKEGPSILRIQQVVRGDSAAYFCASSPAEDTEAFFGQGTRLTVV.

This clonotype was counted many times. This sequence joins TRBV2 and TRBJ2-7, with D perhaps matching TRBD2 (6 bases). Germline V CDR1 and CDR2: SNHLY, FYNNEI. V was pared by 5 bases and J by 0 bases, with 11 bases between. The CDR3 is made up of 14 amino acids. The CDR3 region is CASSSGSFSYEQYF. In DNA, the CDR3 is TGTGCCAGCAGTTCCGGGAGTTTCTCCTACGAGCAGTACTTC.

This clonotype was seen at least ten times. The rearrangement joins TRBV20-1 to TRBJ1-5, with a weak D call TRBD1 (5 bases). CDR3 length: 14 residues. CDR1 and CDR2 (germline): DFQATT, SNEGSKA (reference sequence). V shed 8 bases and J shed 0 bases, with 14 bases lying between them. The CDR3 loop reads CSTSQGFSNQPQHF. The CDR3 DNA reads TGCAGTACGTCCCAGGGCTTTAGCAATCAGCCCCAGCATTTT.

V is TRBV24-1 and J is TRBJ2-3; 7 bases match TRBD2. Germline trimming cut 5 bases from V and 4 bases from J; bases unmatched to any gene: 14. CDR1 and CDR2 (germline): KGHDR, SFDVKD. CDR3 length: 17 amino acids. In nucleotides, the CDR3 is TGTGCCACCAGTGGTCGGCCTGGACTAGGGGTATCAGATACGCAGTATTTT. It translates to CATSGRPGLGVSDTQYF.

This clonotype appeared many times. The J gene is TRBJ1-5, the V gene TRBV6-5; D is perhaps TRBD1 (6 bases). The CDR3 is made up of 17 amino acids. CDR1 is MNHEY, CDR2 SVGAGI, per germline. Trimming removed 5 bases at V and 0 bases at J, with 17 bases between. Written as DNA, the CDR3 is TGTGCCAGCAGTAAGGCTTGGACAGCTTATAGCAATCAGCCCCAGCATTTT. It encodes CASSKAWTAYSNQPQHF.

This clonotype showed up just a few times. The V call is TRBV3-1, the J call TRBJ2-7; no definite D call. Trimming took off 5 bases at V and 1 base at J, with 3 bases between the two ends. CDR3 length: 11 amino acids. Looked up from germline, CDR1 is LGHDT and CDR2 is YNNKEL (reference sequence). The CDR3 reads CASSYSYEQYF. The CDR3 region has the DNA TGTGCCAGCAGCTATTCCTACGAGCAGTACTTC.

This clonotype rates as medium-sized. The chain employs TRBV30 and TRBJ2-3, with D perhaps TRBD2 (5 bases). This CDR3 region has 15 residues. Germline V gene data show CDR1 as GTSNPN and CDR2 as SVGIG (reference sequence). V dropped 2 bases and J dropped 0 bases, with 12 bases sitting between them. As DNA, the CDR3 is TGTGCCTGGAGTCTAATCGGGATGAGCACAGATACGCAGTATTTT. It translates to CAWSLIGMSTDTQYF.

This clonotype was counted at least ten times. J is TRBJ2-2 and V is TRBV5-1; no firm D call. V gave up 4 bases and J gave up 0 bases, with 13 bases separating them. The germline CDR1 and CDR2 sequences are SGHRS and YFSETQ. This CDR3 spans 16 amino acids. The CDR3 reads CASSPAFTANTGELFF. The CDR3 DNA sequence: TGCGCCAGCAGCCCTGCGTTTACAGCGAACACCGGGGAGCTGTTTTTT.

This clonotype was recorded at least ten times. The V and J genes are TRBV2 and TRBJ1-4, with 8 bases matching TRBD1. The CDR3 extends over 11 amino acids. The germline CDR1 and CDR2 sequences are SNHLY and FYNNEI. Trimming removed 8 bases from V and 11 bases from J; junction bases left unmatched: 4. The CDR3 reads CASVDRDKLFF. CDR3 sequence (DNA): TGTGCCAGCGTGGACAGGGACAAACTGTTTTTT.

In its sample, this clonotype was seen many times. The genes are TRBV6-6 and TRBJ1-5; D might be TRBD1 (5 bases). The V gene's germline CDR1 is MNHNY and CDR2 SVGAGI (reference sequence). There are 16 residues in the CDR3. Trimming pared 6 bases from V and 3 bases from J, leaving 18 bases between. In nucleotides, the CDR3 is TGTGCCAGCAGACTGACCGGGACGGCTATCAATCAGCCCCAGCATTTT. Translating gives CASRLTGTAINQPQHF.

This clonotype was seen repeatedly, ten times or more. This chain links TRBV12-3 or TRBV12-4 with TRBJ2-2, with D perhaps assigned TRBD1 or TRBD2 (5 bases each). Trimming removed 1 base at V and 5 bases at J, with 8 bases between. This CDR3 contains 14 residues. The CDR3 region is CASSLDWGTGELFF. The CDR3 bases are TGTGCCAGCAGTTTAGACTGGGGGACCGGGGAGCTGTTTTTT.

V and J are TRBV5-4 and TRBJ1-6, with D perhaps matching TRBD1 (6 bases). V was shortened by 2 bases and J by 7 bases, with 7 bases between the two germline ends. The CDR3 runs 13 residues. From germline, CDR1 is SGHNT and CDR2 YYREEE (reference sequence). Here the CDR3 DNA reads TGTGCCAGCAGCTTACAGGGAAATTCACCCCTCCACTTT. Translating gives CASSLQGNSPLHF.

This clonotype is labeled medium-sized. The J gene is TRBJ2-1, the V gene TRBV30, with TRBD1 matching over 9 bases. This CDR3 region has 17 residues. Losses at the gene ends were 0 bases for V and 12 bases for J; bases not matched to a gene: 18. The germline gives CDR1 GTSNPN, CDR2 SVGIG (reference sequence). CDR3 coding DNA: TGTGCCTGGAGTGTATACCCTCCGGGACAGGGTTTTGGTTGGCAGTTCTTC. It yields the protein CAWSVYPPGQGFGWQFF.

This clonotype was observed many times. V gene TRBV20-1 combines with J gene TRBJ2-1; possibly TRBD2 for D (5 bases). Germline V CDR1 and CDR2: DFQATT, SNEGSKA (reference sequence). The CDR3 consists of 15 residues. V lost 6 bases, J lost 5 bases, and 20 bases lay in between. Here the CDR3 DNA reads TGCAGTGCCCGTCGGACTCATCGGGGAGACAATGAGCAGTTCTTC. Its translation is CSARRTHRGDNEQFF.

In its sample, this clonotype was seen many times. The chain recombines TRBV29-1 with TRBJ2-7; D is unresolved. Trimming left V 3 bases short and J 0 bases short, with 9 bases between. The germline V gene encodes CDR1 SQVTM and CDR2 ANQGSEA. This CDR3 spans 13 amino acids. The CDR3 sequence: CSVDWAGSYEQYF. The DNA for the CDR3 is TGCAGCGTTGATTGGGCCGGCTCCTACGAGCAGTACTTC.